This T cell receptor (beta chain) is drawn from a study of cytomegalovirus exposure and HLA in healthy donors. Study results and caveats: Reportedly, cytomegalovirus status was diagnosed with high sensitivity and specificity.

The V gene's germline CDR1 is MNHNY and CDR2 SVGAGI (reference sequence). CDR3 length equals 13 residues. Trimming removed 11 bases from V and 3 bases from J, with 14 bases in between. TCRdb's copy holds only in-frame clones and misses some; the assay was immunoSEQ multiplex PCR. The data show 65,000 to 95,000 clones, approximately 95% seen once. Worth noting for this clone: The antigen is undetermined.

The sample consisted of PBMCs. The source is a man younger than 35 in good health and CMV-seronegative. The chain recombines TRBV6-6 with TRBJ1-3; possibly TRBD1 for D (6 bases). CDR3 in amino acids: CAGQDSLGNTIYF. As DNA, the CDR3 is TGTGCCGGTCAGGACAGCCTTGGAAACACCATATATTTT.